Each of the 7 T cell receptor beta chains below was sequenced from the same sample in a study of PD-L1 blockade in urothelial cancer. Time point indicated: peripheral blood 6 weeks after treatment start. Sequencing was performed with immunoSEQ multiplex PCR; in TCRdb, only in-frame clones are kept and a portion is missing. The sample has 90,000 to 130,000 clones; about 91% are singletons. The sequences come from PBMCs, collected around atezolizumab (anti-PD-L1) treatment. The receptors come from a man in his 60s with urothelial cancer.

The DNA for the CDR3 is TGTGCCAGCAGCGCGGGACTAGAGGTTAGTGAGCAGTTCTTC. This encodes CASSAGLEVSEQFF. J is TRBJ2-1 and V is TRBV7-8; TRBD2 aligns across 8 bases. The V and J ends lost 5 bases and 9 bases, in that order; junction bases with no gene match: 9. Per germline, CDR1 SGHVS and CDR2 FQNEAQ. The CDR3 sequence is 14 residues long.

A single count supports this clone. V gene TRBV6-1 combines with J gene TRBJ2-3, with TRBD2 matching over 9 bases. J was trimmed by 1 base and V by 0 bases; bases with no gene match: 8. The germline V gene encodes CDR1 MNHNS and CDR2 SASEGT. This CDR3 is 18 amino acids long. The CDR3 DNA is TGTGCCAGCAGTGAAGCTTATAGAAGGACTAGCGGCACAGATACGCAGTATTTT. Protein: CASSEAYRRTSGTDTQYF.

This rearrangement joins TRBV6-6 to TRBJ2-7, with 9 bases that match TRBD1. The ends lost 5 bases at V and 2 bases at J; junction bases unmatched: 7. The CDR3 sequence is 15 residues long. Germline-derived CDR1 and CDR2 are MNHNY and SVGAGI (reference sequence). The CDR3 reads CASSTTGGGTYEQYF. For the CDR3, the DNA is TGTGCCAGCAGTACTACAGGGGGCGGCACCTACGAGCAGTACTTC.

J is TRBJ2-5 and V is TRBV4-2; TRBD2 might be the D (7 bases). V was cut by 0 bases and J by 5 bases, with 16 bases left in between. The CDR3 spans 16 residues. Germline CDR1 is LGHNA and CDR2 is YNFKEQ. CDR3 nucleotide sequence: TGTGCCAGCAGCCAAGATCGAGTGGGGGGGCCGGAGACCCAGTACTTC. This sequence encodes CASSQDRVGGPETQYF.

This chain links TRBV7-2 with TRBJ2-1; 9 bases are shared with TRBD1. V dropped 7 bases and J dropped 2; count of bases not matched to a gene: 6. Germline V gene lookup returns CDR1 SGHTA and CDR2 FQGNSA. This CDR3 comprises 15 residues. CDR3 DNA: TGTGCCAGCACGTACAGACAGGGGGCCTACAATGAGCAGTTCTTC. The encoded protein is CASTYRQGAYNEQFF.

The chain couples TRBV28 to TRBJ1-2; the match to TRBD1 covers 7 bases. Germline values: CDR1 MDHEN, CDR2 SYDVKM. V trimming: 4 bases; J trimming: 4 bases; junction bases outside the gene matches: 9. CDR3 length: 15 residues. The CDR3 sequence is CASSSTPRTGYGYTF. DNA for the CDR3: TGTGCCAGCAGTTCCACGCCAAGGACAGGCTATGGCTACACCTTC.

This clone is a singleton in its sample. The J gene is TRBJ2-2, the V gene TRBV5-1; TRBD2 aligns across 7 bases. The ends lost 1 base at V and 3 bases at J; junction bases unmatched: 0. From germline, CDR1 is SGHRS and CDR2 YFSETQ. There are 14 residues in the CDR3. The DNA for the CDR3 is TGCGCCAGCAGCTTGAGCGGGGACACCGGGGAGCTGTTTTTT. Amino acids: CASSLSGDTGELFF.